Sequencing of this TCR beta chain was carried out in a study of blood T cell repertoires in COVID-19 (TCRdb year 2020). Broadly, across the study: The collaborator samples originated in the United States, Italy and Spain and spanned the acute and convalescent phases of COVID-19. The material from the prospective study consisted of cDNA or gDNA derived from T cells, B-cell-depleted T cells, or PBMCs. Deeply sampled blood TCRbeta repertoires from subjects exposed to, actively infected with, or recovered from COVID-19 were included in the dataset. The repertoires were made available in a free public database intended to serve as a resource for research on the immune response to SARS-CoV-2. The samples were drawn from two sources: the first 160 participants of the ongoing ImmuneRACE study, and over 950 subjects contributed by 6 global collaborators. Nearly every sample came with metadata listing a de-identified subject ID, COVID-19 status, age in years and sex. Where HLA class I and class II types were available, the types were taken from metadata supplied by the sample provider, not from assay-based typing.

TCRbeta CDR3 regions were amplified from genomic DNA using the immunoSEQ Assay, a bias-controlled multiplex PCR. Per the source publication's procedure: The number of nucleated cells in each sample was estimated by amplification of reference gene primers within the assay. To quantify the absolute abundance of each unique TCRbeta CDR3 rearrangement, sequence reads were collapsed and filtered. For each sample, productive Simpson clonality was calculated as the square root of Simpson's diversity index over productive rearrangements. Held by TCRdb, this immuneACCESS table contains in-frame sequences only and omits some clones. Under half of the omission traces to an unresolved V gene where checked; the cause of the rest is unknown. V and J calls and clone size are copied from that table; D and trimming were computed from the DNA. The sample yields about 150,000 clones; approximately 80% were counted once. 5% to 6.5% of the sample is taken by the ten largest.

In the prospective study, participants were about 18 to 89 years old, resided in about two dozen geographic areas of the United States, and were enrolled through a virtual design. In the prospective study, cohorts were assigned on the basis of participant-reported clinical history obtained from a screening survey and a study questionnaire. ImmuneRACE Cohort 3 recovered participants were defined by two consecutive negative NP/OP PCR tests, healthcare professional clearance, or symptom resolution. Each participant in the prospective study had whole blood, serum and a nasopharyngeal or oropharyngeal swab collected by mobile phlebotomists. Participants in the prospective study had the option to provide additional blood draws and questionnaires over an approximately 2-month period. Prospective study blood samples were shipped either frozen or at room temperature before DNA extraction. Study-level results and caveats: The amount of clinical and demographic metadata varied by source and participant and was provided uncurated.

Turning to this clone: Its antigen is still unknown. No per-base quality is available; no much larger clone lies one base away.

Trimming takes 7 bases off V and 2 bases off J; junction bases not matched to a gene: 6. The germline V gene supplies CDR1 SNHLY and CDR2 FYNNEI. The CDR3 numbers 14 residues from cysteine through phenylalanine. Only the CDR3 DNA stays, 42 bases, in frame from base 1. The sequence is built from TRBV2 and TRBJ2-3; a stretch of 7 junction bases matches TRBD1. The receptor comes from a woman in her fifties or sixties who had recovered from COVID-19. The sequenced sample consisted of PBMCs or T cells enriched from blood (not recorded which). In nucleotides, the sequence is TGTGCCAGCAACAGGGGATCTTACACAGATACGCAGTATTTT. Its coded protein is CASNRGSYTDTQYF.